These 27 T cell receptor beta chains were all obtained from the same sample, sequenced in a study of vaccination effects on CD4 cells after COVID-19. Antigen-specific CD4+ T cells were first expanded with viral peptide pools by the ViraFEST assay and only then sequenced. Culturing for about ten days preceded CD4+ T cell isolation. By PCR, the person was confirmed to have had SARS-CoV-2 infection between March and December 2020. For these receptors, no antigen is known. Only in-frame clones appear in the TCRdb table, and some are missing; sequencing was by immunoSEQ multiplex PCR. The repertoire has around 37,000 clones, roughly 73% of them found once; the top ten carry about 33%. Source: CD4+ T cells from PBMCs cultured with a peptide pool, taken before COVID-19 vaccination. The source is a human donor who had a prior SARS-CoV-2 infection.

This clone was seen a single time. This sequence joins TRBV29-1 and TRBJ2-2; TRBD1 agrees at 7 bases. J was trimmed by 5 bases and V by 6 bases; bases with no gene match: 6. Germline CDR1 reads SQVTM; CDR2 reads ANQGSEA. This CDR3 is built from 13 residues. In nucleotides, the CDR3 is TGCAGCGTCGACAGGGCGAGAACCGGGGAGCTGTTTTTT. Its translation: CSVDRARTGELFF.

The chain couples TRBV3-1 (or the pseudogene TRBV3-2) to TRBJ1-1, with D possibly being TRBD1 (6 bases). This CDR3 is 14 amino acids long. V was shortened by 4 bases and J by 5 bases, with 14 bases between the two germline ends. CDR1 LGHDT and CDR2 YNNKEL come from the germline V gene (reference sequence). The CDR3 sequence is CASSPKGGGTEAFF. The DNA of the CDR3 is TGTGCCAGCAGCCCCAAGGGGGGTGGGACTGAAGCTTTCTTT.

This chain joins TRBV4-3 and TRBJ1-2; tentatively, D is TRBD1 (6 bases). This CDR3 has 15 residues. Looked up from germline, CDR1 is LGHNA and CDR2 is YSLEER. V was pared by 4 bases and J by 8 bases, with 20 bases between. The CDR3 protein is CASSLETGGMVGYTF. In DNA, the CDR3 is TGCGCCAGCAGCCTAGAGACAGGAGGGATGGTGGGCTACACCTTC.

V usage is TRBV4-1 and J usage is TRBJ1-2, with 7 bases fitting TRBD1. Germline values: CDR1 MGHRA, CDR2 YSYEKL. V shed 0 bases, J shed 8 bases, and the junction held 12 bases outside the gene matches. This CDR3 region has 16 residues. The CDR3: CASSQDFGQAPRGYTF. The CDR3 bases are TGCGCCAGCAGCCAAGATTTCGGACAGGCTCCACGAGGCTACACCTTC.

The V call is TRBV11-3, the J call TRBJ2-6, with 10 bases aligning to TRBD1. The germline gives CDR1 SGHNT, CDR2 YENEEA. The CDR3 runs to 17 residues. V lost 3 bases and J lost 3; bases outside the gene matches: 5. The CDR3 spells CASSFRQGAGGANVLTF. DNA for the CDR3: TGTGCCAGCAGCTTTCGACAGGGGGCCGGTGGGGCCAACGTCCTGACTTTC.

This clone was observed a few times. The chain recombines TRBV7-9 with TRBJ2-3, with D perhaps matching TRBD1 (6 bases). Trimming left V 2 bases short and J 4 bases short, with 7 bases between. This CDR3 is 13 amino acids long. Germline CDR1 is SEHNR and CDR2 is FQNEAQ (reference sequence). The CDR3 nucleotides are TGTGCCAGCAGCTTAAACAGGGCAGATACGCAGTATTTT. This translates into CASSLNRADTQYF.

The V and J genes are TRBV4-3 and TRBJ2-7, with D tentatively TRBD1 (5 bases). The CDR3 is made up of 15 amino acids. The germline gives CDR1 LGHNA, CDR2 YSLEER. Trimming stripped 0 bases from V and 0 bases from J, with 9 bases between. The CDR3 coding sequence is TGCGCCAGCAGCCAAGACTTCAGGGACTCCTACGAGCAGTACTTC. Translated, it gives CASSQDFRDSYEQYF.

This clone came up once. The V and J genes are TRBV9 and TRBJ2-1; tentatively, D is TRBD1 or TRBD2 (7 bases each). Trimming cost V 6 bases and J 2 bases, with 15 bases left between them. The CDR3 is made up of 15 amino acids. Germline CDR1 SGDLS, CDR2 YYNGEE. CDR3 sequence reads: CASTPGGGTYNEQFF. As DNA, the CDR3 is TGTGCCAGCACCCCAGGGGGGGGAACCTACAATGAGCAGTTCTTC.

The V gene is TRBV6-6, the J gene TRBJ1-4; D ambiguous. V was cut by 0 bases and J by 7 bases, with 9 bases left in between. The CDR3 runs 14 residues. Germline CDR1 and CDR2: MNHNY and SVGAGI (reference sequence). The CDR3 region has the DNA TGTGCCAGCAGTTACTCCCACCGAGTTGAAAAACTGTTTTTT. It codes for CASSYSHRVEKLFF.

The chain joins TRBV7-9 to TRBJ2-1, with D perhaps assigned TRBD1 or TRBD2 (5 bases each). The CDR3 extends over 13 amino acids. Trimming pared 5 bases from V and 7 bases from J, leaving 12 bases between. The germline V gene encodes CDR1 SEHNR and CDR2 FQNEAQ (reference sequence). The CDR3 region is CASSVGRRNEQFF. As DNA, the CDR3 is TGTGCCAGCAGCGTGGGACGGAGAAATGAGCAGTTCTTC.

In its sample, this clone was seen a few times. The genes are TRBV2 and TRBJ1-1; TRBD1 aligns across 10 bases. CDR3 length: 14 amino acids. The germline gives CDR1 SNHLY, CDR2 FYNNEI. J lost 10 bases, V lost 8 bases, and 13 bases had no gene match. CDR3 region: CASVWGQGFSGAFF. CDR3 nucleotides: TGTGCCAGCGTGTGGGGACAGGGGTTCTCTGGAGCTTTCTTT. The variable domain in full, completed from reference TRBV2 and TRBJ1-1, reads EPEVTQTPSHQVTQMGQEVILRCVPISNHLYFYWYRQILGQKVEFLVSFYNNEISEKSEIFDDQFSVERPDGSNFTLKIRSTKLEDSAMYFCASVWGQGFSGAFFGQGTRLTVV.

This clone was seen once. The chain is built from TRBV5-4 and TRBJ1-4, with D possibly being TRBD1 (6 bases). From germline, CDR1 is SGHNT and CDR2 YYREEE (reference sequence). The V and J ends lost 1 base and 5 bases respectively, with 12 bases between them. The CDR3 is 15 amino acids. The CDR3, as DNA: TGTGCCAGCAGCTTGAAGACAGGCTTGAATGAAAAACTGTTTTTT. Protein: CASSLKTGLNEKLFF.

This clone came up once. The V gene is TRBV9, the J gene TRBJ2-7; D is uncertain. CDR1 is SGDLS and CDR2 is YYNGEE in the germline V gene. CDR3 length: 14 amino acids. V lost 1 base and J lost 5, with 13 bases in between. The CDR3 sequence is CASSVQANFDEQYF. As DNA, the CDR3 is TGTGCCAGCAGCGTACAAGCCAACTTCGACGAGCAGTACTTC.

Only a few counts were recorded for this clone. The chain joins TRBV7-9 to TRBJ2-1; D possibly corresponds to TRBD1 (6 bases). CDR1 is SEHNR and CDR2 is FQNEAQ in the germline V gene (reference sequence). Trimming removed 5 bases from V and 8 bases from J, with 16 bases in between. The CDR3 loop spans 14 amino acids. The DNA of the CDR3 is TGTGCCAGCAGCGGGGGCGGCCAGGGTGATGAGCAGTTCTTC. As protein: CASSGGGQGDEQFF.

The chain employs TRBV5-4 and TRBJ1-1; D remains ambiguous. Trimming pared 0 bases from V and 4 bases from J, leaving 13 bases between. The CDR3 spans 15 residues. The V gene's germline CDR1 is SGHNT and CDR2 YYREEE (reference sequence). Written as DNA, the CDR3 is TGTGCCAGCAGCTTGGTAGGTAGACCAAGCACTGAAGCTTTCTTT. This codes for CASSLVGRPSTEAFF.

The chain is built from TRBV30 and TRBJ2-3, with a tentative D call TRBD2 (7 bases). CDR3 length: 12 amino acids. V gave up 7 bases and J gave up 10 bases, with 18 bases separating them. Germline V lookup: CDR1 GTSNPN, CDR2 SVGIG (reference sequence). For the CDR3, the DNA is TGTGCCTACTCTGGCGGGGGCTTCGCGCAGTATTTT. This gives the protein CAYSGGGFAQYF.

The chain combines TRBV5-6 with TRBJ2-7; D is undetermined. CDR1 is SGHDT, CDR2 YYEEEE, per germline. The CDR3 covers 12 residues. The ends were cut back, 4 bases at V and 4 bases at J, with 9 bases in the middle. CDR3 in DNA: TGTGCCAGCAGCCTCGCGACTTACGAGCAGTACTTC. Amino acid sequence: CASSLATYEQYF.

V gene TRBV28 combines with J gene TRBJ2-7; 10 positions agree with TRBD2. This CDR3 is built from 17 residues. V shed 3 bases, J shed 0 bases, and the junction held 8 bases outside the gene matches. CDR1 is MDHEN and CDR2 is SYDVKM in the germline V gene. CDR3 in DNA: TGTGCCAGCAGTTTTTCGCGAGCGGGGGGGGACTCCTACGAGCAGTACTTC. Translation: CASSFSRAGGDSYEQYF. The entire variable domain, with the rest obtained from reference TRBV28 and TRBJ2-7, is as follows: DVKVTQSSRYLVKRTGEKVFLECVQDMDHENMFWYRQDPGLGLRLIYFSYDVKMKEKGDIPEGYSVSREKKERFSLILESASTNQTSMYLCASSFSRAGGDSYEQYFGPGTRLTVT.

The rearrangement links TRBV9 to TRBJ1-2, with unresolved D. CDR1 SGDLS and CDR2 YYNGEE come from the germline V gene. V dropped 0 bases and J dropped 0 bases, with 9 bases sitting between them. The CDR3 spans 15 residues. The CDR3 sequence: CASSVVPNSNYGYTF. Written as DNA, the CDR3 is TGTGCCAGCAGCGTAGTTCCCAATTCTAACTATGGCTACACCTTC.

This sequence joins TRBV7-3 and TRBJ2-3, with D maybe TRBD2 (6 bases). Germline CDR1 is SGHTA and CDR2 is FQGTGA. There are 22 residues in the CDR3. V lost 4 bases and J lost 5, with 37 bases in between. As DNA, the CDR3 is TGTGCCAGCAGCTGGGGGAGGACGAAACCGGGACTCATTGAGGAACCCCGAGATACGCAGTATTTT. Translation: CASSWGRTKPGLIEEPRDTQYF.

This rearrangement joins TRBV11-3 to TRBJ2-2; D may be TRBD1 (5 bases). Germline V gives CDR1 SGHNT, CDR2 YENEEA. Trimming pared 4 bases from V and 1 base from J, leaving 13 bases between. The CDR3 is made up of 16 amino acids. CDR3 in amino acids: CASSWGQGGNTGELFF. The CDR3, as DNA: TGTGCCAGCAGCTGGGGTCAGGGCGGGAACACCGGGGAGCTGTTTTTT.

This chain connects TRBV3-1 (or the pseudogene TRBV3-2) to TRBJ2-1; D is undetermined. CDR1 and CDR2 from the germline V gene are LGHDT and YNNKEL (reference sequence). The length of the CDR3 is 16 residues. With 0 bases removed from V and 4 bases from J, the gap between germline ends came to 13 bases. CDR3 residues: CASSQEWLADYNEQFF. The CDR3 DNA is TGTGCCAGCAGCCAAGAATGGTTGGCTGATTACAATGAGCAGTTCTTC.

V is TRBV18 and J is TRBJ2-2; 8 nucleotides match TRBD2. Germline V CDR1 and CDR2: KGHSH, LQKENI. With 3 bases clipped from V and 5 bases from J, the junction kept 5 bases outside the gene matches. The CDR3 covers 15 residues. The CDR3 nucleotides read TGTGCCAGCTCACCCGCGGGACTAGAAACCGGGGAGCTGTTTTTT. Translating gives CASSPAGLETGELFF.

The sample holds one count of this clone. The chain has TRBV5-8 and TRBJ1-4; D is ambiguous. The CDR3 totals 11 residues. Germline CDR1 is SGHTS and CDR2 is YDEGEE. V lost 4 bases and J 10 bases, leaving 8 bases between the germline ends. The CDR3 spells CASSRTVKLFF. CDR3 DNA sequence: TGTGCCAGCAGCCGCACCGTAAAACTGTTTTTT.

This chain links TRBV11-3 with TRBJ1-4; D uncertain. Trimming took off 5 bases at V and 10 bases at J, with 14 bases between the two ends. The CDR3 runs to 13 residues. CDR1 and CDR2 (germline): SGHNT, YENEEA. The CDR3 loop reads CASSIKSGGKLFF. The CDR3 DNA reads as TGTGCCAGCAGCATAAAATCGGGCGGAAAACTGTTTTTT.

The rearrangement links TRBV7-2 to TRBJ1-2, with D perhaps matching TRBD1 (5 bases). Trimming took off 1 base at V and 4 bases at J, with 10 bases between the two ends. The CDR3 has 14 residues. Germline CDR1 and CDR2: SGHTA and FQGNSA. CDR3 coding DNA: TGTGCCAGCAGCTTAGGCCAGGGTGGCTATGGCTACACCTTC. It translates to CASSLGQGGYGYTF.

CDR3 DNA: TGCGCCAGCAGCTTGGACGCCGGGGGCACTGAAGCTTTCTTT. This gives the protein CASSLDAGGTEAFF. J is TRBJ1-1 and V is TRBV5-1; D is possibly TRBD1 (5 bases). CDR3 length equals 14 residues. The V end was cut by 0 bases, the J end by 4 bases, with 10 bases between. Germline assignment: CDR1 SGHRS and CDR2 YFSETQ.